The source of this TCR beta chain is a study of OX40 agonist ivuxolimab in advanced cancers. Study-wide background: Three partial responders included one hepatocellular carcinoma patient and two cutaneous melanoma patients. General study findings and limits: Low normalized T-cell clonal expansion also characterized some of the nonresponders. Among expanded peripheral T cells, antigen specificity went undetermined.

This CDR3 has 15 amino acids. CDR1 SEHNR and CDR2 FQNEAQ come from the germline V gene (reference sequence). J lost 5 bases, V lost 4 bases, and 6 bases had no gene match. Blood specimens came from baseline, cycle 4 day 1, and cycle 7 day 1. The table came from immunoSEQ multiplex PCR; TCRdb's copy has only in-frame clones and leaves some out. The table lists more than 70,000 clones, roughly four fifths of them singletons. Comment on this clone: What it recognizes is unknown.

The chain couples TRBV7-9 to TRBJ2-1; 9 nucleotides align to TRBD2. Material: CD4+ or CD8+ T cells sorted from blood, obtained in a trial of the OX40 agonist ivuxolimab. This receptor was identified in an adult with an advanced solid tumor such as melanoma, head and neck, liver or kidney cancer. The CDR3 here is CASSSPWTSDNEQFF. The DNA of the CDR3 is TGTGCCAGCAGCTCGCCTTGGACTAGCGACAATGAGCAGTTCTTC.